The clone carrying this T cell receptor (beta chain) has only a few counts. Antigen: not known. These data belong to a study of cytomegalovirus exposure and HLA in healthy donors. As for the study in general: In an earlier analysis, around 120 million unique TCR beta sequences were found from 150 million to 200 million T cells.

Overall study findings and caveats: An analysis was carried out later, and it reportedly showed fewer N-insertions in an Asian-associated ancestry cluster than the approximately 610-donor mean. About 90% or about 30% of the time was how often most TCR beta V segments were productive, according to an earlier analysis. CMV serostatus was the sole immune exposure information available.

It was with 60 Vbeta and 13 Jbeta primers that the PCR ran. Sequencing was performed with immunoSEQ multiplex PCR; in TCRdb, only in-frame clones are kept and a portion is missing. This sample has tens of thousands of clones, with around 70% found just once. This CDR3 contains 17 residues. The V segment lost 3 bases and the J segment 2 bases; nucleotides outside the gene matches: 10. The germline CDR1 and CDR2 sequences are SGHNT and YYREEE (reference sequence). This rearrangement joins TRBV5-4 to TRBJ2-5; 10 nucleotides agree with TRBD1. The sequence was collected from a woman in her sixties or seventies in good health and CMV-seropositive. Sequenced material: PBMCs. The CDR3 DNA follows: TGTGCCAGCAGCTCCATGGGACAGGGGAGGAGGCAAGAGACCCAGTACTTC. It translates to CASSSMGQGRRQETQYF.